This TCR beta chain was documented in a study of control samples from healthy donors and cancer patients. Trimming cost V 10 bases and J 3 bases, with 17 bases left between them. CDR3 size: 14 residues. Per the germline V gene, CDR1 is LNHDA and CDR2 is SQIVND (reference sequence). Libraries were prepared by immunoSEQ multiplex PCR; TCRdb keeps only in-frame clonotypes and omits some of them. The data show about 150,000 clones, under 95% seen once. The chain is built from TRBV19 and TRBJ2-3; a weak D match, TRBD2 (6 bases). Sequencing used blood. The receptor comes from a young woman in good health. The CDR3 DNA is TGTGCCACATCAGGCGGGATAAGAACAGATACGCAGTATTTT. This gives the protein CATSGGIRTDTQYF.